These 32 T cell receptor beta chains came from one sample sequenced in a study of blood T cell repertoires in COVID-19. TCRdb's copy holds only in-frame clones and misses some; the assay was immunoSEQ multiplex PCR. Among about 410,000 clones listed, 75% to 90% were seen once. Input material: peripheral blood. The receptors were gathered from a woman aged 35 to 49 with COVID-19, enrolled during active disease.

This clone showed up just once. CDR3 sequence reads: CASRARLEEAFF. CDR3 bases: TGTGCCAGCCGCGCAAGGCTGGAGGAAGCTTTCTTT. V gene TRBV3-1 (or the pseudogene TRBV3-2) combines with J gene TRBJ1-1; D is uncertain. Trimming shortened V by 8 bases and J by 8 bases, and 15 bases separated the two germline ends. The CDR3 covers 12 residues. The germline V gene has CDR1 LGHDT and CDR2 YNNKEL (reference sequence).

The rearrangement uses TRBV7-6 and TRBJ2-3; a weak D match, TRBD1 (7 bases). The length of the CDR3 is 15 residues. The germline V gene has CDR1 SGHVS and CDR2 FNYEAQ. V lost 5 bases, J lost 4 bases, and 16 bases lay in between. CDR3 loop: CASSPYRGGPDTQYF. In DNA form, the CDR3 reads TGTGCCAGCAGCCCATACAGGGGAGGACCAGATACGCAGTATTTT.

The chain combines TRBV27 with TRBJ1-4; 10 bases map to TRBD1. Germline trimming cut 6 bases from V and 8 bases from J; bases unmatched to any gene: 6. This CDR3 has 14 amino acids. The germline V gene encodes CDR1 MNHEY and CDR2 SMNVEV (reference sequence). The CDR3 sequence is CASRAGTGVEKLFF. DNA for the CDR3: TGTGCCAGCAGGGCCGGGACAGGGGTAGAAAAACTGTTTTTT.

CDR3 loop: CASSSQRGSVQETQYF. Written as DNA, the CDR3 is TGTGCCAGCAGTTCCCAGCGGGGCTCCGTACAAGAGACCCAGTACTTC. This rearrangement joins TRBV28 to TRBJ2-5, with 7 bases lining up with TRBD2. Trimming took 4 bases from V and 2 from J; bases not matched to a gene: 10. The CDR3 is 16 amino acids. Germline V gene data show CDR1 as MDHEN and CDR2 as SYDVKM.

The V gene is TRBV27, the J gene TRBJ1-2; weak D call: TRBD1 (5 bases). The CDR3 length is 15 residues. Germline V gives CDR1 MNHEY, CDR2 SMNVEV (reference sequence). V shed 5 bases and J shed 0 bases, with 13 bases lying between them. As DNA, the CDR3 is TGTGCCAGCAGTCCCGACAGCCCTACTAACTATGGCTACACCTTC. Translation: CASSPDSPTNYGYTF.

V usage is TRBV5-1 and J usage is TRBJ2-3, with a weak D call TRBD2 (5 bases). There are 15 residues in the CDR3. The germline CDR1 and CDR2 sequences are SGHRS and YFSETQ. V was cut by 5 bases and J by 1 base, with 14 bases left in between. CDR3 bases: TGCGCCAGCAGATCCCTAGCTTCCGGCACAGATACGCAGTATTTT. Its translation is CASRSLASGTDTQYF.

The rearrangement uses TRBV28 and TRBJ1-1; D is perhaps TRBD1 (6 bases). V lost 2 bases and J lost 3, with 13 bases in between. This CDR3 has 15 amino acids. CDR1 and CDR2 from the germline V gene are MDHEN and SYDVKM. CDR3 sequence (DNA): TGTGCCAGCAGTTTACGAGGGGGAGGGGACACTGAAGCTTTCTTT. It codes for CASSLRGGGDTEAFF. Together with reference TRBV28 and TRBJ1-1, the CDR3 gives the full variable domain: DVKVTQSSRYLVKRTGEKVFLECVQDMDHENMFWYRQDPGLGLRLIYFSYDVKMKEKGDIPEGYSVSREKKERFSLILESASTNQTSMYLCASSLRGGGDTEAFFGQGTRLTVV.

The J gene is TRBJ1-1, the V gene TRBV7-2, with 7 bases that match TRBD1. Per the germline V gene, CDR1 is SGHTA and CDR2 is FQGNSA. The junction had 12 bases not matched to a gene; V was cut back by 1 base and J by 10 bases. The CDR3 sequence is 15 residues long. The CDR3 DNA is TGTGCCAGCAGCTTAGGGTTAGGGAGACAGGGAGGAGCTTTCTTT. Translated, it gives CASSLGLGRQGGAFF.

This chain uses TRBV6-4 with TRBJ2-3; TRBD2 matches at 7 bases. The CDR3 runs to 15 residues. Germline V gene sequence: CDR1 MRHNA, CDR2 SNTAGT. With V trimmed by 0 bases and J by 5 bases, 5 bases remained unmatched. The CDR3 nucleotides are TGTGCCAGCAGTGACTCCCCTAGCGGAGGAGATACGCAGTATTTT. It specifies CASSDSPSGGDTQYF.

This chain joins TRBV9 and TRBJ2-7, with 8 bases aligning to TRBD2. The CDR3 has 14 amino acids. V lost 4 bases, J lost 5 bases, and 8 bases stayed unmatched. Germline V gene lookup returns CDR1 SGDLS and CDR2 YYNGEE. The CDR3 DNA follows: TGTGCCAGCAGCCCCTGGGCGGGGGGCGACGAGCAGTACTTC. Translation gives CASSPWAGGDEQYF.

V and J are TRBV29-1 and TRBJ2-5; D is undetermined. Trimming stripped 4 bases from V and 0 bases from J, with 3 bases between. The CDR3 sequence is 11 residues long. Germline CDR1 SQVTM, CDR2 ANQGSEA. CDR3 region: CSVADQETQYF. In DNA form, the CDR3 reads TGCAGCGTTGCGGACCAAGAGACCCAGTACTTC.

The chain employs TRBV6-4 and TRBJ2-1; 8 nucleotides line up with TRBD1. The germline gives CDR1 MRHNA, CDR2 SNTAGT. The CDR3 length is 15 residues. With V trimmed by 3 bases and J by 2 bases, 3 bases remained unmatched. The CDR3 loop is CASSEGTGAYNEQFF. CDR3 in DNA: TGTGCCAGCAGTGAAGGGACAGGAGCCTACAATGAGCAGTTCTTC.

V is TRBV5-4 and J is TRBJ1-4, with D unresolved. Per germline, CDR1 SGHNT and CDR2 YYREEE (reference sequence). The ends were cut back, 3 bases at V and 3 bases at J, with 9 bases in the middle. The CDR3 has 14 residues. CDR3 loop: CASSSQVANEKLFF. CDR3 nucleotides: TGTGCCAGCAGCTCCCAAGTAGCTAATGAAAAACTGTTTTTT.

The chain couples TRBV6-6 to TRBJ1-4; tentatively, D is TRBD1 (5 bases). This CDR3 has 14 residues. In germline, CDR1 is MNHNY, CDR2 SVGAGI (reference sequence). The V and J ends lost 6 bases and 0 bases respectively, with 8 bases between them. The CDR3: CASRPTATNEKLFF. In DNA form, the CDR3 reads TGTGCCAGCAGACCGACAGCAACTAATGAAAAACTGTTTTTT.

The chain has TRBV9 and TRBJ1-2; TRBD1 matches 7 bases. The CDR3 covers 15 residues. The V gene's germline CDR1 is SGDLS and CDR2 YYNGEE. V trimming: 3 bases; J trimming: 4 bases; junction bases outside the gene matches: 9. In DNA, the CDR3 is TGTGCCAGCAGCGCGAGACAGGGTGCGGGCTATGGCTACACCTTC. This gives the protein CASSARQGAGYGYTF.

The chain joins TRBV4-3 to TRBJ1-2; 7 nucleotides agree with TRBD1. The V segment lost 0 bases and the J segment 8 bases; nucleotides outside the gene matches: 6. This CDR3 region has 14 residues. Germline lookup yields CDR1 LGHNA and CDR2 YSLEER. DNA of the CDR3: TGCGCCAGCAGCCAAGAACAGGGGAGGAACGGCTACACCTTC. Translating gives CASSQEQGRNGYTF.

The rearrangement links TRBV7-2 to TRBJ1-1; D is perhaps TRBD1 (6 bases). Germline assignment: CDR1 SGHTA and CDR2 FQGNSA. The V and J ends lost 6 bases and 4 bases respectively, with 24 bases between them. The CDR3 covers 17 residues. CDR3 sequence reads: CASRRNTGMTGGTEAFF. For the CDR3, the DNA is TGTGCCAGCAGACGGAACACAGGGATGACGGGCGGCACTGAAGCTTTCTTT.

The V gene is TRBV7-2, the J gene TRBJ2-3; the match to TRBD2 covers 7 bases. V shed 2 bases, J shed 1 base, and the junction held 0 bases outside the gene matches. The CDR3 extends over 14 amino acids. Per germline, CDR1 SGHTA and CDR2 FQGNSA. The CDR3 sequence is CASSLLAGTDTQYF. As DNA, the CDR3 is TGTGCCAGCAGCTTACTAGCGGGCACAGATACGCAGTATTTT.

This rearrangement joins TRBV18 to TRBJ2-3; D not resolved. V gave up 3 bases and J gave up 2 bases, with 12 bases separating them. CDR3 length: 15 amino acids. Germline V lookup: CDR1 KGHSH, CDR2 LQKENI. The CDR3 DNA reads TGTGCCAGCTCACCCGTCCTATTACCCACAGATACGCAGTATTTT. Translated, it gives CASSPVLLPTDTQYF.

The rearrangement links TRBV9 to TRBJ2-2, with D possibly TRBD1 on 5 matching bases. V was shortened by 4 bases and J by 6 bases, with 10 bases between the two germline ends. CDR3 length: 13 amino acids. In germline, CDR1 is SGDLS, CDR2 YYNGEE. The DNA for the CDR3 is TGTGCCAGCAGCCTCAGGGTGGCCGGGGAGCTGTTTTTT. It codes for CASSLRVAGELFF.

The chain combines TRBV7-3 with TRBJ2-7; 8 bases match TRBD2. CDR1 is SGHTA, CDR2 FQGTGA, per germline. The CDR3 loop spans 16 amino acids. The junction had 7 bases not matched to a gene; V was cut back by 1 base and J by 2 bases. In DNA, the CDR3 is TGTGCCAGCAGCTTAAAAGGAGTTAGCGGGACCTACGAGCAGTACTTC. Its translation: CASSLKGVSGTYEQYF.

The chain carries TRBV4-3 and TRBJ1-4; unclear D gene. Trimming cost V 0 bases and J 8 bases, with 7 bases left between them. CDR1 and CDR2 from the germline V gene are LGHNA and YSLEER. CDR3 size: 13 residues. CDR3 amino acids: CASSQDRAEKLFF. CDR3 bases: TGCGCCAGCAGCCAAGATCGCGCGGAAAAACTGTTTTTT.

V and J are TRBV5-1 and TRBJ1-3; TRBD1 is a possible D gene (5 bases). Germline values: CDR1 SGHRS, CDR2 YFSETQ. Trimming removed 1 base from V and 0 bases from J, with 8 bases in between. The CDR3 is 15 amino acids. CDR3 amino acids: CASSLNQGSGNTIYF. Here the CDR3 DNA reads TGCGCCAGCAGCTTGAATCAGGGCTCTGGAAACACCATATATTTT.

This clone was detected only a few times. The chain links TRBV5-4 to TRBJ1-6, with a weak D call TRBD1 (6 bases). CDR3 length: 15 amino acids. V lost 3 bases and J lost 7, with 14 bases in between. Germline V CDR1 and CDR2: SGHNT, YYREEE (reference sequence). The CDR3 loop reads CASSSGGRGNSPLHF. Written as DNA, the CDR3 is TGTGCCAGCAGCTCGGGGGGGCGCGGGAATTCACCCCTCCACTTT.

This rearrangement joins TRBV6-2 or TRBV6-3 to TRBJ1-5, with D tentatively TRBD1 (6 bases). Between the trimmed V and J ends, which lost 6 bases and 1 base, there was a span of 19 bases. The CDR3 is 17 residues long. Germline loops: CDR1 MNHEY, CDR2 SVGEGT. The CDR3 is CASSRLPQGISNQPQHF. Written as DNA, the CDR3 is TGTGCCAGCAGCAGGCTACCACAGGGTATAAGCAATCAGCCCCAGCATTTT.

V usage is TRBV19 and J usage is TRBJ2-7; perhaps TRBD1 as D (5 bases). Germline-derived CDR1 and CDR2 are LNHDA and SQIVND (reference sequence). The CDR3 runs 11 residues. Deletions cut 9 bases from V and 5 bases from J, with 11 bases between. CDR3 protein: CASKKGDEQYF. For the CDR3, the DNA is TGTGCCAGCAAAAAAGGGGACGAGCAGTACTTC. The full variable domain, with the rest looked up from reference TRBV19 and TRBJ2-7, is DGGITQSPKYLFRKEGQNVTLSCEQNLNHDAMYWYRQDPGQGLRLIYYSQIVNDFQKGDIAEGYSVSREKKESFPLTVTSAQKNPTAFYLCASKKGDEQYFGPGTRLTVT.

This clone was recorded only once. The chain is built from TRBV6-5 and TRBJ2-2; TRBD2 is a possible D gene (7 bases). Germline V gene sequence: CDR1 MNHEY, CDR2 SVGAGI. V was trimmed by 7 bases and J by 6 bases, leaving 15 bases between them. CDR3 size: 14 residues. DNA for the CDR3: TGTGCCAGCACGAGGGGGGGGCAGCCCGGGGAGCTGTTTTTT. Amino acid sequence: CASTRGGQPGELFF.

Only a few counts were recorded for this clone. The rearrangement uses TRBV4-3 and TRBJ2-6, with D maybe TRBD1 (6 bases). Trimming took 0 bases from V and 0 from J, leaving 9 bases between them. The CDR3 loop spans 17 amino acids. Looked up from germline, CDR1 is LGHNA and CDR2 is YSLEER. The CDR3 loop reads CASSQDGTNSGANVLTF. CDR3 nucleotide sequence: TGCGCCAGCAGCCAAGATGGGACAAACTCTGGGGCCAACGTCCTGACTTTC.

J is TRBJ1-2 and V is TRBV25-1; D not certain. Deletions cut 1 base from V and 6 bases from J, with 12 bases between. This CDR3 is built from 14 residues. Germline V gene sequence: CDR1 MGHDK, CDR2 SYGVNS. The CDR3 DNA follows: TGTGCCAGCAGTGAATCCGTGAGGGTCGATGGCTACACCTTC. Amino acid sequence: CASSESVRVDGYTF.

As DNA, the CDR3 is TGTGCCAGCTCACCTTGGACGGGAGGCTACGAGCAGTACTTC. This codes for CASSPWTGGYEQYF. The chain links TRBV18 to TRBJ2-7; TRBD2 matches 7 bases. The V gene end was trimmed by 3 bases and the J gene end by 3 bases; junction bases not matched to a gene: 5. Germline CDR1 and CDR2: KGHSH and LQKENI. The CDR3 runs 14 residues.

This chain's CDR3 is CASIGGSGHRGQPQHF. The CDR3 DNA follows: TGTGCCAGCATCGGCGGGTCCGGTCATCGAGGACAGCCCCAGCATTTT. This rearrangement joins TRBV2 to TRBJ1-5; D ambiguous. Germline V CDR1 and CDR2: SNHLY, FYNNEI. V was shortened by 7 bases and J by 7 bases, with 23 bases between the two germline ends. This CDR3 is built from 16 residues.

The V and J genes are TRBV29-1 and TRBJ1-5; TRBD1 is a possible D gene (6 bases). There are 13 residues in the CDR3. V was shortened by 4 bases and J by 4 bases, with 11 bases between the two germline ends. Germline CDR1 and CDR2: SQVTM and ANQGSEA. For the CDR3, the DNA is TGCAGCGTTGGGACAGAAATGAATCAGCCCCAGCATTTT. It specifies CSVGTEMNQPQHF.